This T cell receptor (beta chain) derives from a study of T cells in women clearing cervical HPV infection. For the study at large: Cases were women with histologically confirmed HPV16-related CIN3 or worse, including 2 invasive cancers. For cases, blood was sampled a median roughly 150 days after lesion detection, interquartile range roughly 90 to 230 days. Study observations and caveats: T-cell numbers per sample were unknown and may explain richness differences.

With regard to this clone: Its antigen remains unknown. The CDR3 end lies 3 residues beyond the end of the read and is filled in from the germline J gene.

Assay: immunoSEQ multiplex PCR; the TCRdb copy retains only in-frame clones and omits some. This sample's table has roughly 37,000 clones. Prevalent HPV16 infections were excluded; only incident single HPV16 infections included. The germline V gene encodes CDR1 LNHDA and CDR2 SQIVND (reference sequence). The CDR3 runs to 17 residues. The chain is built from TRBV19 and TRBJ1-2; D unresolved. The sequence came from a woman aged 18-69 years with a cervical HPV16 infection that either progressed to CIN3+ or cleared (not recorded which). The sequenced sample was blood buffy coat. The CDR3 sequence is CASSIKAGGNSYNEYTF. The part of the CDR3 DNA that was read is TGTGCCAGTAGTATCAAAGCGGGAGGTAACTCCTACAATGAG.